This T cell receptor beta chain comes out of a study of T cells after yellow fever vaccination. Looking at the study overall: Fractions low in cell number were prepared with SMART-Seq v4 Ultra Low Input. Findings and caveats of the study: The secondary response was weaker, and its peak arrived faster, on day 5 versus 15.

This clonotype was observed a handful of times. The antigen remains unidentified. A single record per CDR3 protein comes from TCRdb applying MiXCR to the 5' RACE reads. This table holds around 550,000 distinct CDR3 sequences, 15% to 20% found once. The germline gives CDR1 SGHTA, CDR2 FQGTGA. V lost 4 bases, J lost 5 bases, and 6 bases stayed unmatched. The length of the CDR3 is 15 residues. Sequenced material: PBMCs, taken 15 days after the yellow fever booster vaccination. The chain has TRBV7-3 and TRBJ2-7, with 12 bases lining up with TRBD2. This clonotype originated in a man aged 25-45 years who received the YFV17D yellow fever vaccine. The CDR3 DNA follows: TGTGCCAGCAGCTCAAGACTAGCGGGAGTCCACGAGCAGTACTTC. Protein product: CASSSRLAGVHEQYF.